Listed below are T cell receptor beta chains from one sample, sequenced in a study of blood T cell repertoires in COVID-19. Profiled with immunoSEQ multiplex PCR; TCRdb holds only in-frame clones, not every one. The sample has over 200,000 clones, about 85% seen once. Source material: peripheral blood. The receptor set was obtained from a woman older than 75 with active or convalescent COVID-19. Each CDR3 is given with its conserved first and last residue. The order of the fields is V gene, J gene, clone size, D gene, CDR3 DNA, CDR3 protein. A D gene is named only where the DNA matches it firmly. For some rows the clone size is stated as once, few or many, or as a class when expanded; others skip it.

v_call: TRBV6-5; j_call: TRBJ2-7; clone_size: .; d_call: .; cdr3_nt: TGTGCCAGCTTCGCCACAGGCGAGCAGTACTTC; cdr3_aa: CASFATGEQYF
v_call: TRBV20-1; j_call: TRBJ1-4; clone_size: .; d_call: .; cdr3_nt: TGCAGTGCTCTGTCAGGGTTGCTGTTTTTT; cdr3_aa: CSALSGLLFF
v_call: TRBV11-2; j_call: TRBJ2-5; clone_size: .; d_call: .; cdr3_nt: TGTGCCAGCAGCTTAGAGGGCAGGGTACGGGAGACCCAGTACTTC; cdr3_aa: CASSLEGRVRETQYF
v_call: TRBV19; j_call: TRBJ2-2; clone_size: once; d_call: .; cdr3_nt: TGTGCCAGTACCAAGGCAGGACTCAGGAACACCGGGGAGCTGTTTTTT; cdr3_aa: CASTKAGLRNTGELFF
v_call: TRBV7-9; j_call: TRBJ1-2; clone_size: .; d_call: .; cdr3_nt: TGTGCCAGCAGCTCAACACATAACTATGGCTACACCTTC; cdr3_aa: CASSSTHNYGYTF
v_call: TRBV24-1; j_call: TRBJ2-1; clone_size: .; d_call: .; cdr3_nt: TGTGCCACCAGTGATCCTCGGCGGGTGGATGAGCAGTTCTTC; cdr3_aa: CATSDPRRVDEQFF
v_call: TRBV5-4; j_call: TRBJ1-2; clone_size: .; d_call: .; cdr3_nt: TGTGCCAGCAGCGCGGGAGGAGTTCGCTATGGCTACACCTTC; cdr3_aa: CASSAGGVRYGYTF
v_call: TRBV7-2; j_call: TRBJ2-2; clone_size: many; d_call: .; cdr3_nt: TGTGCCAGCAGTCCACCCTCGGGAGAGGAGCTGTTTTTT; cdr3_aa: CASSPPSGEELFF
v_call: TRBV27; j_call: TRBJ2-7; clone_size: .; d_call: .; cdr3_nt: TGTGCCAGCAGTTTAGTTTTGGGCAGACAGTACTTC; cdr3_aa: CASSLVLGRQYF
v_call: TRBV11-2; j_call: TRBJ1-1; clone_size: .; d_call: .; cdr3_nt: TGTGCCAGCGGAGTAAGGGCAGGGGTTGGGAACACTGAAGCTTTCTTT; cdr3_aa: CASGVRAGVGNTEAFF
v_call: TRBV3-1/TRBV3-2; j_call: TRBJ2-1; clone_size: .; d_call: TRBD2; cdr3_nt: TGTGCCAGCAGCCGAAGACTAGCGGGAGTGGGGAATGAGCAGTTCTTC; cdr3_aa: CASSRRLAGVGNEQFF
v_call: TRBV18; j_call: TRBJ1-4; clone_size: .; d_call: .; cdr3_nt: TGTGCCAGCTCACCAGCGGGCAATAATGAAAAACTGTTTTTT; cdr3_aa: CASSPAGNNEKLFF
v_call: TRBV9; j_call: TRBJ2-1; clone_size: .; d_call: TRBD2; cdr3_nt: TGTGCCAGCTCACTAGCGGGGGGCGTATACAATGAGCAGTTCTTC; cdr3_aa: CASSLAGGVYNEQFF